This record looks at one TCR beta chain sequence and its context. The antigen is undetermined. The data originate from a study of shared clonotypes between healthy human individuals. Study-level findings and limits: Clonotypes that were shared across a handful of donors made up around 5.5% of naive CD4 clonotypes.

The data were produced by immunoSEQ multiplex PCR, yet TCRdb's version contains in-frame clones alone and is incomplete. The top ten hold around 0.14% of the sample, which has a few million clones, roughly 92% seen once. Germline V gives CDR1 SGHDT, CDR2 YYEEEE. V lost 0 bases, J lost 6 bases, and 10 bases lay in between. The CDR3 is 14 residues long. The chain is built from TRBV5-6 and TRBJ1-5; D gene unclear. The TCR sequence derives from a man between 18 and 35 years old in good health. Sequenced: naive CD4+ T cells sorted from blood. Subset noted: CD45RA+ positively selected. This CDR3 is CASSLGPGGQPQHF. The CDR3 DNA sequence: TGTGCCAGCAGCTTGGGCCCAGGAGGTCAGCCCCAGCATTTT.